These 8 T cell receptor beta chains were sequenced from one sample in a study of T cell changes during pregnancy in multiple sclerosis. The repertoire was sequenced with immunoSEQ multiplex PCR; TCRdb's copy has only in-frame clones and lacks some. Counted here are tens of thousands of clones, around 92% occurring once; the ten biggest clones make up less than 3%. The material sequenced was peripheral blood, taken in the third trimester of pregnancy. Receptor source: a female donor in good health, enrolled as a control in a pregnancy study.

V is TRBV19 and J is TRBJ2-1, with 10 bases matching TRBD1. The CDR3 sequence is 14 residues long. Trimming at V came to 4 bases and at J to 6 bases, leaving 3 bases not matched to a gene. In germline, CDR1 is LNHDA, CDR2 SQIVND (reference sequence). CDR3 region: CASSTGQGFNEQFF. The CDR3 DNA sequence: TGTGCCAGTAGTACGGGACAGGGGTTCAATGAGCAGTTCTTC.

The J gene is TRBJ2-2, the V gene TRBV7-9; 12 bases fit TRBD1. The CDR3 length is 18 residues. V shed 5 bases and J 5 bases; nucleotides not matched to a gene: 12. Germline CDR1 and CDR2: SEHNR and FQNEAQ (reference sequence). CDR3 DNA sequence: TGTGCCAGCAGCCCCCGGGACAGGGGGCGAAGGGGGACCGGGGAGCTGTTTTTT. Its protein is CASSPRDRGRRGTGELFF. Variable domain in full (rest from reference TRBV7-9 and TRBJ2-2): DTGVSQNPRHKITKRGQNVTFRCDPISEHNRLYWYRQTLGQGPEFLTYFQNEAQLEKSRLLSDRFSAERPKGSFSTLEIQRTEQGDSAMYLCASSPRDRGRRGTGELFFGEGSRLTVL.

The chain employs TRBV19 and TRBJ1-2; no clear D gene. V lost 3 bases to trimming and J lost 6 bases, with 11 bases between them. Germline CDR1 LNHDA, CDR2 SQIVND (reference sequence). The CDR3 consists of 13 residues. CDR3 bases: TGTGCCAGTAGTATTGGGCAGGCGCATGGCTACACCTTC. Its protein product is CASSIGQAHGYTF.

The V gene is TRBV5-1, the J gene TRBJ1-5; 8 nucleotides agree with TRBD1. CDR3 length: 15 residues. Germline-derived CDR1 and CDR2 are SGHRS and YFSETQ. Unmatched junction bases numbered 13, after V lost 5 bases and J lost 9 bases. CDR3 in amino acids: CASSFDRGVCRPQHF. DNA of the CDR3: TGCGCCAGCAGTTTTGACAGGGGTGTTTGTCGGCCCCAGCATTTT.

The V gene is TRBV2, the J gene TRBJ1-6; D might be TRBD1 (5 bases). CDR1 and CDR2 (germline): SNHLY, FYNNEI. The CDR3 runs to 14 residues. Trimming took off 5 bases at V and 5 bases at J, with 10 bases between the two ends. This CDR3 reads CASSLQANNSPLHF. The CDR3 region has the DNA TGTGCCAGCAGTTTACAGGCAAATAATTCACCCCTCCACTTT.

At least ten counts were recorded for this clone. The sample contains more than one DNA sequence encoding this CDR3. The chain uses TRBV4-1 and TRBJ1-1; no definite D call. The CDR3 has 14 amino acids. Germline values: CDR1 MGHRA, CDR2 YSYEKL. Between the trimmed V and J ends, which lost 0 bases and 4 bases, there was a span of 9 bases. CDR3 nucleotides: TGCGCCAGCAGCCAAGAAGGAGGGAGCACTGAAGCTTTCTTT. It yields the protein CASSQEGGSTEAFF.

CDR3 in DNA: TGTGCCAGCAGTCAGACAGGGGGATATACTGAAGCTTTCTTT. Its protein product is CASSQTGGYTEAFF. The J gene is TRBJ1-1, the V gene TRBV27; TRBD1 matches at 9 bases. J lost 5 bases, V lost 5 bases, and 6 bases had no gene match. Germline V gene sequence: CDR1 MNHEY, CDR2 SMNVEV (reference sequence). The CDR3 totals 14 residues.

Of note for this clone: This CDR3 is also generated by other DNA sequences in the sample. This chain joins TRBV2 and TRBJ1-5; D not resolved. In germline, CDR1 is SNHLY, CDR2 FYNNEI. The V end was cut by 8 bases, the J end by 0 bases, with 11 bases between. The CDR3 is 14 residues long. The CDR3 spells CASGRDISNQPQHF. The CDR3 bases are TGTGCCAGCGGCCGTGACATTAGCAATCAGCCCCAGCATTTT.